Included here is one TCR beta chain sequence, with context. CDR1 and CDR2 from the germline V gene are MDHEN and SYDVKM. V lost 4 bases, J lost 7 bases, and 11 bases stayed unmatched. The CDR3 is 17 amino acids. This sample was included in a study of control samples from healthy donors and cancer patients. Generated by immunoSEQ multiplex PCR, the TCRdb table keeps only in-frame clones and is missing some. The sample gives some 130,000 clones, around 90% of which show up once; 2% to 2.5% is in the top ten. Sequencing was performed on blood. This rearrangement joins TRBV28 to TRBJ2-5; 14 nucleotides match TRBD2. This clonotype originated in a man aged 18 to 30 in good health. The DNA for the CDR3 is TGTGCCAGCAGTTCCAGACTAGCGGGGGGGTTCGGTGGGACCCAGTACTTC. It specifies CASSSRLAGGFGGTQYF.